This T cell receptor (beta chain) was recovered during a study of blood T cell repertoires in COVID-19. Across the study: COVID-19 samples collected from the United States, Italy and Spain covered acute and convalescent phases. PBMCs, B-cell-depleted T cells, or T cells were the source of the cDNA or gDNA that made up the material.

The authors' processing: From reference gene primer amplification, estimates of nucleated cell counts were derived. TCRdb's copy holds only in-frame clones and misses some; the assay was immunoSEQ multiplex PCR. The D gene and trimming were derived from the DNA, and the V and J assignments and clone size from that table. The sample carries 150,000 to 160,000 clones, 65% to 90% recorded once. Those enrolled in Seattle joined during active infection and were followed longitudinally afterward. Trimming stripped 2 bases from V and 5 bases from J, with 10 bases between. The CDR3 sequence is 14 residues long. Germline V lookup: CDR1 SGHNT, CDR2 YENEEA.

Sequences were obtained from peripheral blood. The chain employs TRBV11-3 and TRBJ2-1; no clear D gene. This receptor was obtained from a woman in her sixties or seventies with COVID-19, enrolled during active disease. CDR3 in DNA: TGTGCCAGCAGCTTAACTGAGTCGCACAATGAGCAGTTCTTC. It yields the protein CASSLTESHNEQFF.